The rows below give T cell receptor beta chains drawn from one sample of a study of blood T cell repertoires in COVID-19. The repertoire was sequenced with immunoSEQ multiplex PCR; TCRdb's copy has only in-frame clones and lacks some. Seen here are approximately 59,000 clones, 80% to 85% observed once, and the top ten hold around a sixth. Material for sequencing was peripheral blood. The receptors here all came from a man aged 80 or over with acute or convalescent COVID-19. CDR3s include the opening cysteine and the closing phenylalanine or tryptophan. A D gene is named only where the DNA matches it firmly. Where a row states a size, it is once, few, many or the class of an expanded clone; other rows omit it.

J,size,V,D,DNA,CDR3
TRBJ1-2,.,TRBV24-1,TRBD1,TGTGCCACCAGTGATGCCGGGACAGGGATCTATGGCTACACCTTC,CATSDAGTGIYGYTF
TRBJ1-1,.,TRBV2,TRBD1,TGTGCCAGCAGTCCCCGGATGACAGGGGTAACTGAAGCTTTCTTT,CASSPRMTGVTEAFF
TRBJ1-1,few,TRBV6-6,.,TGTGCCAGCACCCGTTTTTTGAACACTGAAGCTTTCTTT,CASTRFLNTEAFF
TRBJ2-7,.,TRBV6-5,TRBD1,TGTGCCACGGGGGCAGGGACAGGGGCCTACGAGCAGTACTTC,CATGAGTGAYEQYF
TRBJ2-3,.,TRBV5-6,.,TGTGCCAGCAGGACTGCAGGGCGGAGCGCCACAGATACGCAGTATTTT,CASRTAGRSATDTQYF
TRBJ1-2,.,TRBV29-1,TRBD1,TGCAGCGTGGGCCCCGGGACAGGGTTCGACTATGGCTACACCTTC,CSVGPGTGFDYGYTF
TRBJ1-2,.,TRBV15,.,TGTGCCACCAGCAGAGATGGGGGCAGGTTGGATGGCTACACCTTC,CATSRDGGRLDGYTF
TRBJ2-1,once,TRBV19,.,TGTGCCAGTAGTTATGCAGGAATATACAATGAGCAGTTCTTC,CASSYAGIYNEQFF
TRBJ2-2,.,TRBV5-1,TRBD2,TGCGCCAGCAGCTTGACGGGGGGATTCACCGGGGAGCTGTTTTTT,CASSLTGGFTGELFF
TRBJ1-5,.,TRBV28,.,TGTGCCAGCAGTTTATCAGGGCCTAGCAATCAGCCCCAGCATTTT,CASSLSGPSNQPQHF
TRBJ2-3,.,TRBV9,TRBD1,TGTGCCAGCAGCGTAGAAGGGGGCGAAGGGACAGATACGCAGTATTTT,CASSVEGGEGTDTQYF
TRBJ2-1,.,TRBV6-2/TRBV6-3,TRBD1,TGTGCCAGCAGTCAGAGACAGGGGGGTGAGCAGTTCTTC,CASSQRQGGEQFF
TRBJ2-1,.,TRBV19,TRBD1,TGTGCCAGTAGTAAGACAGGGAGCTCCTACAATGAGCAGTTCTTC,CASSKTGSSYNEQFF
TRBJ2-7,few,TRBV28,TRBD2,TGTGCCAGCAGTGTAGCGGGAGGGGTGTACGAGCAGTACTTC,CASSVAGGVYEQYF
TRBJ2-5,.,TRBV19,.,TGTGCCAGTAGCTCTCTACAGATTGGTGTGACCCAGTACTTC,CASSSLQIGVTQYF
TRBJ2-7,.,TRBV28,TRBD2,TGTGCCAGCAGCTCCGGGGGGGGAGCGGGAGCCTACGAGCAGTACTTC,CASSSGGGAGAYEQYF
TRBJ1-1,few,TRBV7-2,.,TGTGCCAGCAGCAGGGAGACCTCTAGCACTGAAGCTTTCTTT,CASSRETSSTEAFF
TRBJ2-7,.,TRBV19,TRBD2,TGTGCCAGTAGTATAGGACTAGCGGGGGCCTACGAGCAGTACTTC,CASSIGLAGAYEQYF
TRBJ1-2,.,TRBV18,.,TGTGCCAGCTCACCGACCGTCGGCACAGACTATGGCTACACCTTC,CASSPTVGTDYGYTF
TRBJ1-5,.,TRBV6-2/TRBV6-3,.,TGTGCCAGCAGCCGGGGGGAACAGCCCCAGCATTTT,CASSRGEQPQHF
TRBJ2-5,.,TRBV5-1,.,TGCGCCAGCAGCCCAGACGAGGGGGTGACCCAGTACTTC,CASSPDEGVTQYF
TRBJ1-1,.,TRBV6-5,TRBD1,TGTGCCAGCTCGAAACAGGGGGCAGACACTGAAGCTTTCTTT,CASSKQGADTEAFF